This TCR beta chain was sequenced for a study of blood T cell repertoires in COVID-19. Study context: Samples of COVID-19 (acute and convalescent) were obtained from the United States, Italy and Spain. T cells, B-cell-depleted T cells, or PBMCs provided the cDNA or gDNA that served as material.

In the authors' methods: The authors estimated nucleated cell counts from reference gene primer amplification. Assay: immunoSEQ multiplex PCR; the TCRdb copy retains only in-frame clones and omits some. V, J and clone size were drawn from that table, and D and trimming were deduced from the DNA. The sample consists of some 69,000 clones, more than 75% of them appearing once. This clone was picked up one time. The CDR3 is 15 residues long. V dropped 1 base and J dropped 2 bases, with 9 bases sitting between them. The V gene's germline CDR1 is LGHDT and CDR2 YNNKEL (reference sequence). The clonotype was recovered from a man aged 55 to 70 with acute or convalescent COVID-19. Material for sequencing was peripheral blood. The rearrangement joins TRBV3-1 (or the pseudogene TRBV3-2) to TRBJ1-3; D might be TRBD1 (5 bases). The CDR3 sequence is CASSQGTSAGNTIYF. As DNA, the CDR3 is TGTGCCAGCAGCCAAGGGACATCCGCTGGAAACACCATATATTTT.